This paragraph reports one TCR beta chain. This entry comes from a study of patients and donors after allogeneic stem cell transplantation. TCRdb redid the calling of the RT-PCR reads with MiXCR, one entry per CDR3 protein. This sample has 900,000 to 1,000,000 distinct CDR3 sequences, with roughly 18% found just once. The junction had 19 bases not matched to a gene; V was cut back by 4 bases and J by 8 bases. The CDR3 is 18 residues long. The genes are TRBV12-3 or TRBV12-4 and TRBJ2-1; 8 nucleotides align to TRBD2. The receptor was isolated from a human donor who was either an allogeneic HSCT recipient or a stem cell or donor lymphocyte infusion donor (not recorded which). It is not recorded whose cells these are; they may come from a transplant donor. Sequencing was performed on blood, either unsorted or a sorted T cell fraction (not recorded which). The CDR3: CASSSYHSGEGVLYEQFF. Here the CDR3 DNA reads TGTGCCAGCAGTTCATACCATAGCGGGGAAGGGGTTTTATATGAGCAGTTCTTC.